This T cell receptor (beta chain) was obtained from a study of CD8 T cells in ankylosing spondylitis. This clonotype was observed a handful of times. TCR beta libraries were made by quantitative 5'-RACE with molecular barcodes. From the 5' RACE reads, TCRdb called clonotypes with MiXCR, one entry per CDR3 protein. In the table there are around 35,000 distinct CDR3 sequences, about an eighth of which are singletons. The CDR3 length is 16 residues. Germline V CDR1 and CDR2: LGHNA, YSLEER. V dropped 1 base and J dropped 4 bases, with 15 bases sitting between them. The sequencing input was synovial fluid, either unsorted or a sorted T cell fraction (not recorded which). The V call is TRBV4-3, the J call TRBJ2-3, with no clear D. This receptor was obtained from a male donor with ankylosing spondylitis. CDR3 coding DNA: TGCGCCAGCAGCCAAGTGGGCTGGGAACTTCCAGATACGCAGTATTTT. Its translation: CASSQVGWELPDTQYF.